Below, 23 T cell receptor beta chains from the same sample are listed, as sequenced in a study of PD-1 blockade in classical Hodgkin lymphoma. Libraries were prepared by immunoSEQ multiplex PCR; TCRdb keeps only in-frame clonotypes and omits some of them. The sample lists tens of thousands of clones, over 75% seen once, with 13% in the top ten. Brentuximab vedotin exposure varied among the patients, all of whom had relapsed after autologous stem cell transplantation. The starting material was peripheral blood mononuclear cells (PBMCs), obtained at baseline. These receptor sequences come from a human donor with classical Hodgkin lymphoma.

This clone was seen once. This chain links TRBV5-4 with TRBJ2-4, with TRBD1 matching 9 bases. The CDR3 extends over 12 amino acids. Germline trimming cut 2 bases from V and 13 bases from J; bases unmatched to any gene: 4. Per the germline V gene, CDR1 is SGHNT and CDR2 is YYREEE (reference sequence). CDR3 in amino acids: CASSFRTGEQYF. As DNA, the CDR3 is TGTGCCAGCAGCTTTAGGACAGGGGAACAGTACTTC. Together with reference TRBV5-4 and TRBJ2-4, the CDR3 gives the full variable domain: ETGVTQSPTHLIKTRGQQVTLRCSSQSGHNTVSWYQQALGQGPQFIFQYYREEENGRGNFPPRFSGLQFPNYSSELNVNALELDDSALYLCASSFRTGEQYFGAGTRLSVL.

The CDR3 here is CASSQGGPGLPGNTIYF. The CDR3 coding sequence is TGCGCCAGCAGCCAAGGGGGGCCGGGCTTACCTGGAAACACCATATATTTT. V gene TRBV4-3 combines with J gene TRBJ1-3; perhaps TRBD1 as D (6 bases). The V gene lost 1 base and the J gene lost 2 bases, with 15 bases spanning the gap. The germline CDR1 and CDR2 sequences are LGHNA and YSLEER. The CDR3 contains 17 residues.

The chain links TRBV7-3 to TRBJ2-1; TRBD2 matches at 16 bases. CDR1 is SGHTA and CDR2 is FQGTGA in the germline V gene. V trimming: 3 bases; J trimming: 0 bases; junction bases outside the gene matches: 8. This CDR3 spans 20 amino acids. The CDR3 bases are TGTGCCAGCAGCTTCAATCCGGGACTAGCGGGGGGGAGCTCCTACAATGAGCAGTTCTTC. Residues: CASSFNPGLAGGSSYNEQFF.

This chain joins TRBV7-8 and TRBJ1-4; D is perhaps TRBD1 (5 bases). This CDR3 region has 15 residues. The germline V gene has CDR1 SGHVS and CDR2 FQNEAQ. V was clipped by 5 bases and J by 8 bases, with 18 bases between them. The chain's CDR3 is CASSKRWLEGEKLFF. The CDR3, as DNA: TGTGCCAGCAGCAAGCGGTGGCTCGAGGGGGAAAAACTGTTTTTT.

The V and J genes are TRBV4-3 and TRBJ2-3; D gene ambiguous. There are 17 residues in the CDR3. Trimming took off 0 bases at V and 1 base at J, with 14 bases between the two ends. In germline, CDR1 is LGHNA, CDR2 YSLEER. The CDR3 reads CASSQEPPTTGTDTQYF. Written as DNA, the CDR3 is TGCGCCAGCAGCCAAGAGCCACCGACAACGGGCACAGATACGCAGTATTTT.

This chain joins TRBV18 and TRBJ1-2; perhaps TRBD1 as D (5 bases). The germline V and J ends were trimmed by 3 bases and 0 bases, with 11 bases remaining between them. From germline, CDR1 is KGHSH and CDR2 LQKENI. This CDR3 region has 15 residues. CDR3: CASSPGAGPNYGYTF. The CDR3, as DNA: TGTGCCAGCTCACCTGGGGCAGGGCCTAACTATGGCTACACCTTC.

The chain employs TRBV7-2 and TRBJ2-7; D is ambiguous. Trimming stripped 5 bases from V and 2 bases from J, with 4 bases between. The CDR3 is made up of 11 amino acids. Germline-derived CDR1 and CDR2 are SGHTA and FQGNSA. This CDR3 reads CASSVTYEQYF. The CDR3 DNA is TGTGCCAGCAGCGTCACCTACGAGCAGTACTTC. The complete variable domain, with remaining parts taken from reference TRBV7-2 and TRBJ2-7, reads GAGVSQSPSNKVTEKGKDVELRCDPISGHTALYWYRQSLGQGLEFLIYFQGNSAPDKSGLPSDRFSAERTGGSVSTLTIQRTQQEDSAVYLCASSVTYEQYFGPGTRLTVT.

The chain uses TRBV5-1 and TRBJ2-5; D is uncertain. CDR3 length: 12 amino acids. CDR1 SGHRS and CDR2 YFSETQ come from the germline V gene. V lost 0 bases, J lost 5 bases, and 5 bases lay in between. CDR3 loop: CASSLARETQYF. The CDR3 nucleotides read TGCGCCAGCAGCTTGGCCCGTGAGACCCAGTACTTC.

The CDR3 sequence: CASSLHSAETQYF. In DNA form, the CDR3 reads TGTGCCAGCAGCTTGCACAGCGCGGAGACCCAGTACTTC. The gene calls are TRBV11-3 and TRBJ2-5; D is unclear. Germline CDR1 reads SGHNT; CDR2 reads YENEEA. V gave up 3 bases and J gave up 5 bases, with 10 bases separating them. CDR3 length: 13 amino acids.

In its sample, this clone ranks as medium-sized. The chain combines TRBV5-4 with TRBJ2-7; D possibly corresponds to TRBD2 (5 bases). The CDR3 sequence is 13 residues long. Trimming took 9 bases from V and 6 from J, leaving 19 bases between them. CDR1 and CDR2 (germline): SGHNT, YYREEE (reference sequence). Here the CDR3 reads CAIKAEGTIEQYF. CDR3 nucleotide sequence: TGTGCCATCAAAGCCGAGGGTACTATCGAGCAGTACTTC.

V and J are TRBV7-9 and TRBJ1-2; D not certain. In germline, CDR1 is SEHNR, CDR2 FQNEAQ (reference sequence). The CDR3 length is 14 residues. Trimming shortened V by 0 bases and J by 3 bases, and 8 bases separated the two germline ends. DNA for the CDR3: TGTGCCAGCAGCTTAGCGGGAACAGACTATGGCTACACCTTC. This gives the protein CASSLAGTDYGYTF. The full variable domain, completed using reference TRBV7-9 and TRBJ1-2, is DTGVSQNPRHKITKRGQNVTFRCDPISEHNRLYWYRQTLGQGPEFLTYFQNEAQLEKSRLLSDRFSAERPKGSFSTLEIQRTEQGDSAMYLCASSLAGTDYGYTFGSGTRLTVV.

CDR3 bases: TGTGCCAGCAGCCCCCGGAACAGGGGGACACAAGAGACCCAGTACTTC. It is translated as CASSPRNRGTQETQYF. V usage is TRBV7-8 and J usage is TRBJ2-5, with 8 nucleotides matching TRBD1. V lost 5 bases, J lost 2 bases, and 10 bases stayed unmatched. Germline lookup yields CDR1 SGHVS and CDR2 FQNEAQ. This CDR3 has 16 residues.

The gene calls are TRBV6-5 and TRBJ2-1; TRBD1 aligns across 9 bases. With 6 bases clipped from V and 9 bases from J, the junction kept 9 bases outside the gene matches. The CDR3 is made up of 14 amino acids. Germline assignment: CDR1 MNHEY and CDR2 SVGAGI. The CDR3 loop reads CASSPGTGHAEQFF. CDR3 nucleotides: TGTGCCAGCAGCCCCGGGACAGGGCACGCTGAGCAGTTCTTC.

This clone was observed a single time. For the CDR3, the DNA is TGTGCCAGCAGCGTAGATGGGGGGTTCGGAAACACCATATATTTT. This encodes CASSVDGGFGNTIYF. The chain recombines TRBV9 with TRBJ1-3; maybe TRBD1 (5 bases). Germline CDR1 and CDR2: SGDLS and YYNGEE. V was pared by 0 bases and J by 4 bases, with 11 bases between. The CDR3 covers 15 residues.

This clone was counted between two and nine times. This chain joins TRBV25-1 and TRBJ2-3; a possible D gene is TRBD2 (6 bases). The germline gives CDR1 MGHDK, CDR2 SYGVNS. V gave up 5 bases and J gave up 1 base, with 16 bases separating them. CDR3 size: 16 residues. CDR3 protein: CASSLTRGGGTDTQYF. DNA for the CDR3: TGTGCCAGCAGTCTTACTAGGGGCGGGGGCACAGATACGCAGTATTTT.

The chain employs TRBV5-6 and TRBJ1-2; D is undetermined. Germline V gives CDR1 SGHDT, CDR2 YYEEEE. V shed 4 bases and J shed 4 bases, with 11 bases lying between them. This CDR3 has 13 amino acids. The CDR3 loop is CASSPPGVYGYTF. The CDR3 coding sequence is TGTGCCAGCAGCCCACCTGGGGTCTATGGCTACACCTTC.

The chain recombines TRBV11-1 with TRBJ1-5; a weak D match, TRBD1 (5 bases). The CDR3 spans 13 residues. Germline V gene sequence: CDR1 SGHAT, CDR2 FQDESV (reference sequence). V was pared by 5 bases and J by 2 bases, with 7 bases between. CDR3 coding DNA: TGTGCCAGCAGCCGGGACGGCAATCAGCCCCAGCATTTT. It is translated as CASSRDGNQPQHF.

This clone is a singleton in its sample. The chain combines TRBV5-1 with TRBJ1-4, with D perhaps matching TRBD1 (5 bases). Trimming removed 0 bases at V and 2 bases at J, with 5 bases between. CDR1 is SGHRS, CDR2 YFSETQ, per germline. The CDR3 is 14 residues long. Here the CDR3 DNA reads TGCGCCAGCAGCTTGGAGGGGACTAATGAAAAACTGTTTTTT. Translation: CASSLEGTNEKLFF.

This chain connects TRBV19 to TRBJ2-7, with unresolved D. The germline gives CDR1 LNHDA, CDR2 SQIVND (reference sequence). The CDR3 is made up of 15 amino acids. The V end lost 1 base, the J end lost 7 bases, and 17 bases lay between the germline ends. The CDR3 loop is CASSIGEKAVGEQYF. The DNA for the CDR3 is TGTGCCAGTAGTATAGGCGAGAAGGCCGTGGGGGAGCAGTACTTC. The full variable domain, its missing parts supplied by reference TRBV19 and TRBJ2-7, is DGGITQSPKYLFRKEGQNVTLSCEQNLNHDAMYWYRQDPGQGLRLIYYSQIVNDFQKGDIAEGYSVSREKKESFPLTVTSAQKNPTAFYLCASSIGEKAVGEQYFGPGTRLTVT.

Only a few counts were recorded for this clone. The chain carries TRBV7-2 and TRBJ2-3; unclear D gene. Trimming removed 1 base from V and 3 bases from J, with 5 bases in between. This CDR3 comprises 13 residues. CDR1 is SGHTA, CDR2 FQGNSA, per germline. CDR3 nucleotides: TGTGCCAGCAGCTTAGATGGAACAGATACGCAGTATTTT. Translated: CASSLDGTDTQYF.

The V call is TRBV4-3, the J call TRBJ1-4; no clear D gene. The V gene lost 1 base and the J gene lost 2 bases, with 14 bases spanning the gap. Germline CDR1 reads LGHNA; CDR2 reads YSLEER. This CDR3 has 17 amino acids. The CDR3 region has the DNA TGCGCCAGCAGCCAAGTTCTAGTTGCGCTGACTAATGAAAAACTGTTTTTT. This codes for CASSQVLVALTNEKLFF.

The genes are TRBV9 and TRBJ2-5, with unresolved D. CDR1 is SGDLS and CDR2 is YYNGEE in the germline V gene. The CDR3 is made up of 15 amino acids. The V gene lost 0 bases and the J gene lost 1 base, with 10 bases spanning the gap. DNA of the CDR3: TGTGCCAGCAGCGTAGACCTAAGATCCCAAGAGACCCAGTACTTC. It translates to CASSVDLRSQETQYF.

The CDR3 reads CASSKVVRQGNYGYTF. Here the CDR3 DNA reads TGTGCCAGCAGCAAAGTCGTCAGACAGGGGAACTATGGCTACACCTTC. The rearrangement links TRBV21-1 to TRBJ1-2; the D call in the table, TRBD1, was not verified against the DNA. TRBV21-1 is a recognized pseudogene. CDR3 length: 16 amino acids.